Listed below are T cell receptor beta chains from one sample, sequenced in a study of shared clonotypes between healthy human individuals. Some clones are missing from TCRdb's copy, which holds only in-frame ones; the method was immunoSEQ multiplex PCR. The table has about 2 million clones, less than 95% seen once; the top ten hold about 1.1%. The sample consisted of naive CD8+ T cells sorted from blood. These receptors were taken from a man younger than 35 in good health. Each CDR3 is given with its conserved first and last residue. The order of the fields is CDR3 protein, CDR3 DNA, J gene, V gene, clone size, D gene. A D gene is named only where the DNA matches it firmly. A clone size is listed for some rows: how often the clone was seen (once, few, many), or a class if it is expanded.

CDR3: CASRGVSEQYF
DNA: TGCGCCAGCAGGGGCGTCAGCGAGCAGTACTTC
J: TRBJ2-7
V: TRBV4-1
size: NA
D: NA

CDR3: CASSIMGGAGELFF
DNA: TGTGCCAGCAGCATTATGGGGGGCGCCGGGGAGCTGTTTTTT
J: TRBJ2-2
V: TRBV7-3
size: NA
D: NA

CDR3: CASSRGPEAFF
DNA: TGTGCCAGCAGCAGGGGGCCCGAAGCTTTCTTT
J: TRBJ1-1
V: TRBV11-2
size: NA
D: TRBD1

CDR3: CASSLGLAGVQETQYF
DNA: TGTGCCAGCAGCTTGGGCCTCGCGGGGGTCCAAGAGACCCAGTACTTC
J: TRBJ2-5
V: TRBV7-3
size: NA
D: TRBD2

CDR3: CASSLTGGYNSPLHF
DNA: TGTGCCAGCAGTCTGACAGGGGGTTATAATTCACCCCTCCACTTT
J: TRBJ1-6
V: TRBV6-5
size: NA
D: TRBD1

CDR3: CASRSGEGVNTEAFF
DNA: TGTGCCAGCAGGTCGGGTGAGGGCGTGAACACTGAAGCTTTCTTT
J: TRBJ1-1
V: TRBV7-9
size: NA
D: NA

CDR3: CASNNYYAFSYEQYF
DNA: TGTGCCAGCAACAATTACTATGCCTTCTCCTACGAGCAGTACTTC
J: TRBJ2-7
V: TRBV7-9
size: NA
D: NA

CDR3: CASSMRQLNTEAFF
DNA: TGTGCCAGTAGTATGCGGCAGTTGAACACTGAAGCTTTCTTT
J: TRBJ1-1
V: TRBV19
size: NA
D: NA

CDR3: CASSWDRGDGNYGYTF
DNA: TGTGCCAGCAGTTGGGACAGGGGTGATGGAAACTATGGCTACACCTTC
J: TRBJ1-2
V: TRBV28
size: NA
D: TRBD1

CDR3: CASSQSGGSTGELFF
DNA: TGTGCCAGCAGCCAGAGCGGAGGGTCAACCGGGGAGCTGTTTTTT
J: TRBJ2-2
V: TRBV7-3
size: NA
D: NA

CDR3: CASSISAPAAPGTEAFF
DNA: TGTGCCAGTAGTATATCGGCACCGGCCGCCCCCGGCACTGAAGCTTTCTTT
J: TRBJ1-1
V: TRBV19
size: once
D: NA

CDR3: CASSWGTSGYEQYF
DNA: TGTGCCAGCAGTTGGGGAACTAGCGGCTACGAGCAGTACTTC
J: TRBJ2-7
V: TRBV6-5
size: NA
D: TRBD2

CDR3: CASSRSDTKPQETQYF
DNA: TGCGCCAGCAGCCGCTCGGACACAAAACCGCAAGAGACCCAGTACTTC
J: TRBJ2-5
V: TRBV5-1
size: NA
D: NA

CDR3: CAWTGKGGETQYF
DNA: TGTGCCTGGACGGGTAAGGGCGGAGAGACCCAGTACTTC
J: TRBJ2-5
V: TRBV30
size: NA
D: NA

CDR3: CASMGAQYDEQFF
DNA: TGTGCCAGCATGGGCGCCCAATATGATGAGCAGTTCTTC
J: TRBJ2-1
V: TRBV6-5
size: NA
D: NA

CDR3: CASSWGRGEAFF
DNA: TGTGCCAGCAGCTGGGGGCGGGGTGAAGCTTTCTTT
J: TRBJ1-1
V: TRBV11-2
size: NA
D: NA

CDR3: CASSYSGGFGNTIYF
DNA: TGTGCCAGCAGTTACTCCGGGGGCTTTGGAAACACCATATATTTT
J: TRBJ1-3
V: TRBV6-6
size: NA
D: NA

CDR3: CASSARDNEQFF
DNA: TGTGCCAGCAGCGCTAGGGATAATGAGCAGTTCTTC
J: TRBJ2-1
V: TRBV7-9
size: NA
D: NA

CDR3: CASSLRDSGGADEQFF
DNA: TGTGCCAGCTCCCTGCGCGATAGCGGGGGGGCGGACGAGCAGTTCTTC
J: TRBJ2-1
V: TRBV18
size: NA
D: TRBD2

CDR3: CASSLAVPSATGELFF
DNA: TGCGCCAGCAGCTTGGCCGTGCCTAGCGCCACCGGGGAGCTGTTTTTT
J: TRBJ2-2
V: TRBV5-1
size: NA
D: NA

CDR3: CATREGGFYEQYF
DNA: TGTGCCACCAGGGAGGGCGGCTTCTACGAGCAGTACTTC
J: TRBJ2-7
V: TRBV15
size: NA
D: NA

CDR3: CASSVRTDTNYGYTF
DNA: TGTGCCAGCAGCGTAAGGACCGATACTAACTATGGCTACACCTTC
J: TRBJ1-2
V: TRBV9
size: NA
D: NA

CDR3: CSVDPGRAGTGELFF
DNA: TGCAGCGTTGATCCCGGGAGGGCTGGCACCGGGGAGCTGTTTTTT
J: TRBJ2-2
V: TRBV29-1
size: NA
D: TRBD2

CDR3: CASSLVTSYEQYF
DNA: TGTGCCAGCAGCTTGGTTACCTCCTACGAGCAGTACTTC
J: TRBJ2-7
V: TRBV5-5
size: NA
D: NA

CDR3: CASSEAPWRESSYEQYF
DNA: TGTGCCAGCAGTGAAGCCCCCTGGCGGGAGTCCTCCTACGAGCAGTACTTC
J: TRBJ2-7
V: TRBV6-1
size: NA
D: TRBD2

CDR3: CASSYSTDTQYF
DNA: TGTGCCAGCAGCTATAGCACAGATACGCAGTATTTT
J: TRBJ2-3
V: TRBV5-6
size: NA
D: NA

CDR3: CAISDEGTDTQYF
DNA: TGTGCCATCAGTGACGAGGGTACAGATACGCAGTATTTT
J: TRBJ2-3
V: TRBV10-3
size: NA
D: NA

CDR3: CASSFMGSTGELFF
DNA: TGTGCCAGCAGTTTCATGGGGAGCACCGGGGAGCTGTTTTTT
J: TRBJ2-2
V: TRBV27
size: NA
D: NA

CDR3: CASSLFTGELFF
DNA: TGTGCCAGCAGCTTATTCACCGGGGAGCTGTTTTTT
J: TRBJ2-2
V: TRBV7-9
size: few
D: NA

CDR3: CAWSAGGYEQYF
DNA: TGTGCCTGGAGCGCAGGGGGCTACGAGCAGTACTTC
J: TRBJ2-7
V: TRBV30
size: NA
D: TRBD1

CDR3: CASSETGGHTGELFF
DNA: TGCGCCAGCAGCGAGACAGGGGGCCATACCGGGGAGCTGTTTTTT
J: TRBJ2-2
V: TRBV4-3
size: NA
D: TRBD1

CDR3: CASTWGPGELFF
DNA: TGTGCCAGCACTTGGGGTCCCGGGGAGCTGTTTTTT
J: TRBJ2-2
V: TRBV7-9
size: NA
D: NA

CDR3: CASTGTASYEQYF
DNA: TGTGCCAGCACTGGGACGGCGTCCTACGAGCAGTACTTC
J: TRBJ2-7
V: TRBV2
size: once
D: NA

CDR3: CASSFMGDLSYEQYF
DNA: TGTGCCAGCAGCTTCATGGGGGACCTTTCCTACGAGCAGTACTTC
J: TRBJ2-7
V: TRBV7-2
size: NA
D: NA

CDR3: CASSFSGSGTDTQYF
DNA: TGTGCCAGCAGCTTTAGCGGGAGCGGCACAGATACGCAGTATTTT
J: TRBJ2-3
V: TRBV7-9
size: once
D: TRBD2

CDR3: CAWSVLGSEKLFF
DNA: TGTGCCTGGAGTGTACTAGGTAGTGAAAAACTGTTTTTT
J: TRBJ1-4
V: TRBV30
size: NA
D: NA

CDR3: CASSDHNRADEQYF
DNA: TGTGCCAGCAGTGATCATAACAGGGCCGACGAGCAGTACTTC
J: TRBJ2-7
V: TRBV2
size: NA
D: NA

CDR3: CASSFTDTYEQYF
DNA: TGTGCCAGCAGCTTTACAGATACCTACGAGCAGTACTTC
J: TRBJ2-7
V: TRBV5-6
size: NA
D: NA

CDR3: CASGEGHSYEQYF
DNA: TGTGCCAGTGGCGAGGGACACTCCTACGAGCAGTACTTC
J: TRBJ2-7
V: TRBV19
size: NA
D: NA

CDR3: CASSQGGSGYTYEQYF
DNA: TGCGCCAGCAGCCAAGGTGGGTCGGGGTACACCTACGAGCAGTACTTC
J: TRBJ2-7
V: TRBV4-1
size: NA
D: NA

CDR3: CASSFIGRNSYEQYF
DNA: TGTGCCAGCAGTTTCATTGGACGGAATAGCTACGAGCAGTACTTC
J: TRBJ2-7
V: TRBV27
size: NA
D: NA

CDR3: CSVAPGLNQPQHF
DNA: TGCAGCGTTGCTCCGGGACTCAATCAGCCCCAGCATTTT
J: TRBJ1-5
V: TRBV29-1
size: NA
D: NA

CDR3: CASSDRKGRQLLPQETQYF
DNA: TGTGCCAGCAGCGATCGAAAGGGAAGACAGTTGCTGCCCCAAGAGACCCAGTACTTC
J: TRBJ2-5
V: TRBV7-6
size: NA
D: NA

CDR3: CASSQDWGLAGYEQYF
DNA: TGCGCCAGCAGCCAAGATTGGGGACTAGCGGGTTACGAGCAGTACTTC
J: TRBJ2-7
V: TRBV4-3
size: NA
D: TRBD2

CDR3: CASLRTGTYEQYF
DNA: TGCGCCAGCCTGCGAACAGGGACCTACGAGCAGTACTTC
J: TRBJ2-7
V: TRBV5-1
size: NA
D: NA

CDR3: CASSPDRPYGYTF
DNA: TGTGCCAGTAGTCCCGACAGGCCCTATGGCTACACCTTC
J: TRBJ1-2
V: TRBV19
size: NA
D: NA

CDR3: CASSLGLAGYNEQFF
DNA: TGTGCCAGCAGTTTGGGACTAGCGGGTTACAATGAGCAGTTCTTC
J: TRBJ2-1
V: TRBV6-5
size: NA
D: TRBD2

CDR3: CASSLAGVSHNEQFF
DNA: TGTGCCAGCAGCTTAGCGGGGGTCAGTCACAATGAGCAGTTCTTC
J: TRBJ2-1
V: TRBV11-3
size: NA
D: NA

CDR3: CASSPEGGGTDTQYF
DNA: TGCGCCAGCAGCCCTGAGGGGGGAGGCACAGATACGCAGTATTTT
J: TRBJ2-3
V: TRBV4-1
size: NA
D: NA

CDR3: CASSGQGAEEHF
DNA: TGTGCCAGCAGTGGACAGGGAGCTGAAGAGCATTTT
J: TRBJ1-5
V: TRBV2
size: few
D: TRBD1

CDR3: CASSLGAGELYEQYF
DNA: TGTGCCAGCAGCTTAGGAGCGGGAGAGCTATACGAGCAGTACTTC
J: TRBJ2-7
V: TRBV7-8
size: NA
D: TRBD2

CDR3: CASSLVGDVDTQYF
DNA: TGTGCCAGCAGCTTAGTGGGGGACGTTGATACGCAGTATTTT
J: TRBJ2-3
V: TRBV7-9
size: once
D: NA

CDR3: CASSEGPPGETQYF
DNA: TGTGCCAGCAGCGAGGGACCACCTGGAGAGACCCAGTACTTC
J: TRBJ2-5
V: TRBV7-6
size: NA
D: NA

CDR3: CASVRGTSGTDTQYF
DNA: TGTGCCAGCGTCCGGGGGACTAGCGGCACAGATACGCAGTATTTT
J: TRBJ2-3
V: TRBV7-9
size: NA
D: TRBD2

CDR3: CASSLEGRDRDTQYF
DNA: TGTGCCAGCAGCTTGGAAGGGCGGGATAGGGATACGCAGTATTTT
J: TRBJ2-3
V: TRBV5-6
size: NA
D: NA

CDR3: CASGRGAGAFHSPLHF
DNA: TGTGCCAGCGGGCGAGGGGCAGGTGCTTTCCATTCACCCCTCCACTTT
J: TRBJ1-6
V: TRBV27
size: NA
D: NA

CDR3: CASSLGGPGTEAFF
DNA: TGTGCCAGCAGCTTAGGGGGCCCAGGGACTGAAGCTTTCTTT
J: TRBJ1-1
V: TRBV7-6
size: NA
D: NA